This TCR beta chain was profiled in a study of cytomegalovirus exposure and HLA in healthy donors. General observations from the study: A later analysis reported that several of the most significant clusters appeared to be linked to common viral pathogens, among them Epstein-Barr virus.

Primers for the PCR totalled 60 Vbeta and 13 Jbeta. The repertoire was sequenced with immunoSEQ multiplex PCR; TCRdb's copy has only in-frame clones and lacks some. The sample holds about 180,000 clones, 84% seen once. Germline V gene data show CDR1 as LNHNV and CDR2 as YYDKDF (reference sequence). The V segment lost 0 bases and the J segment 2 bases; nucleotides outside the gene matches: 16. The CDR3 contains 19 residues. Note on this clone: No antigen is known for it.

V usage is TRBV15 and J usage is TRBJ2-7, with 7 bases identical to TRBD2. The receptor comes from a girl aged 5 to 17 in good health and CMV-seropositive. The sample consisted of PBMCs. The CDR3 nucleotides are TGTGCCACCAGCAGAGAGCCCTTTATTCAAGCGGGGAGGACCTACGAGCAGTACTTC. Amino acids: CATSREPFIQAGRTYEQYF. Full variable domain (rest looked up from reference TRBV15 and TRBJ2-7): DAMVIQNPRYQVTQFGKPVTLSCSQTLNHNVMYWYQQKSSQAPKLLFHYYDKDFNNEADTPDNFQSRRPNTSFCFLDIRSPGLGDTAMYLCATSREPFIQAGRTYEQYFGPGTRLTVT.